The 12 T cell receptor beta chains listed next were all sequenced from one sample in a study of post-analysis software for immune sequencing data. Prepared TCR beta cDNA libraries contained unique molecular identifiers. TCRdb reprocessed the PCR reads via MiXCR and lists one record per CDR3 protein. In the table there are some 190,000 distinct CDR3 sequences, 29% of which are singletons. Antigens of these TCRs are unknown. General study points: TRBV5-6, TRBV5-1 and TRBV20-1 were among roughly five TRBV segments more frequent in patients than controls.

What was sequenced was blood. These receptors were taken from a girl under 18 with multiple sclerosis.

The chain combines TRBV20-1 with TRBJ1-6; no definite D call. From germline, CDR1 is DFQATT and CDR2 SNEGSKA (reference sequence). The CDR3 is 15 residues long. Trimming removed 5 bases from V and 3 bases from J, with 14 bases in between. The CDR3 DNA is TGCAGTGCTGGCCAGGAGGTGGGCTATAATTCACCCCTCCACTTT. Its translation is CSAGQEVGYNSPLHF.

The chain recombines TRBV5-1 with TRBJ2-7, with a tentative D call TRBD2 (6 bases). Per the germline V gene, CDR1 is SGHRS and CDR2 is YFSETQ. CDR3 length: 18 amino acids. The V gene lost 0 bases and the J gene lost 2 bases, with 21 bases spanning the gap. CDR3 region: CASSLDPPGPGLAYEQYF. The CDR3 DNA follows: TGCGCCAGCAGCTTGGATCCCCCGGGCCCGGGACTTGCCTACGAGCAGTACTTC. The whole variable domain, filled in from reference TRBV5-1 and TRBJ2-7, reads KAGVTQTPRYLIKTRGQQVTLSCSPISGHRSVSWYQQTPGQGLQFLFEYFSETQRNKGNFPGRFSGRQFSNSRSEMNVSTLELGDSALYLCASSLDPPGPGLAYEQYFGPGTRLTVT.

This clonotype was found a few times. This chain uses TRBV27 with TRBJ2-1, with TRBD2 matching 12 bases. Germline-derived CDR1 and CDR2 are MNHEY and SMNVEV (reference sequence). V shed 3 bases, J shed 0 bases, and the junction held 6 bases outside the gene matches. The CDR3 covers 18 residues. CDR3 sequence reads: CASSFTLAGGSSYNEQFF. The CDR3, as DNA: TGTGCCAGCAGTTTCACGCTAGCGGGAGGGAGCTCCTACAATGAGCAGTTCTTC.

This clonotype was picked up many times. V is TRBV6-5 and J is TRBJ2-5; 14 bases agree with TRBD2. The CDR3 extends over 14 amino acids. In germline, CDR1 is MNHEY, CDR2 SVGAGI. Unmatched junction bases numbered 6, after V lost 10 bases and J lost 5 bases. Here the CDR3 reads CAIGGLAGVETQYF. The CDR3 DNA sequence: TGTGCCATCGGGGGACTAGCGGGAGTGGAGACCCAGTACTTC.

The sample holds one count of this clonotype. The V call is TRBV7-2, the J call TRBJ2-7; 10 nucleotides match TRBD2. The junction had 12 bases not matched to a gene; V was cut back by 3 bases and J by 7 bases. The CDR3 loop spans 16 amino acids. Looked up from germline, CDR1 is SGHTA and CDR2 is FQGNSA. The CDR3 reads CASSLRTSGLYNEQYF. Written as DNA, the CDR3 is TGTGCCAGCAGCTTGAGGACTAGCGGACTATACAATGAGCAGTACTTC.

This clonotype is a singleton in its sample. The chain joins TRBV10-3 to TRBJ1-1, with 8 positions matching TRBD1. V shed 3 bases, J shed 4 bases, and the junction held 4 bases outside the gene matches. The CDR3 extends over 14 amino acids. In germline, CDR1 is ENHRY, CDR2 SYGVKD. The CDR3 loop is CAISDQGATTEAFF. The CDR3 DNA follows: TGTGCCATCAGTGACCAGGGGGCGACCACTGAAGCTTTCTTT.

The J gene is TRBJ1-1, the V gene TRBV6-5; TRBD1 matches at 7 bases. CDR3 length: 13 residues. Trimming at V came to 9 bases and at J to 5 bases, leaving 9 bases not matched to a gene. The V gene's germline CDR1 is MNHEY and CDR2 SVGAGI. The CDR3, as DNA: TGTGCCAGTGAAGACAGGGTGGAGACTGAAGCTTTCTTT. As protein: CASEDRVETEAFF.

Of note for this clonotype: Just one base apart from a much larger clone, this may be a read error. The CDR3 region is CASSRSGGANNEQFF. As DNA, the CDR3 is TGTGCCAGCAGCCGTAGCGGGGGGGCCAACAATGAGCAGTTCTTC. V is TRBV7-3 and J is TRBJ2-1, with TRBD2 identical over 11 bases. With V trimmed by 5 bases and J by 5 bases, 5 bases remained unmatched. Per the germline V gene, CDR1 is SGHTA and CDR2 is FQGTGA. The CDR3 covers 15 residues.

Turning to this clonotype: One end of the junction fails to match germline, which may point to a read error. The chain couples TRBV12-3 or TRBV12-4 to TRBJ1-6; no definite D call. CDR3 size: 12 residues. The CDR3, as DNA: TGTGCCGGCAGTTTGACCCGTTCACCCCTCCACTTT. Amino acid sequence: CAGSLTRSPLHF.

This clonotype was detected ten times or more. This chain joins TRBV29-1 and TRBJ1-2; D is undetermined. CDR1 is SQVTM, CDR2 ANQGSEA, per germline. Trimming cost V 6 bases and J 8 bases, with 4 bases left between them. CDR3 length: 8 amino acids. The CDR3 nucleotides read TGCAGCGTGCCAGGCTACACCTTC. It is translated as CSVPGYTF. The whole variable domain, filled in from reference TRBV29-1 and TRBJ1-2, reads SAVISQKPSRDICQRGTSLTIQCQVDSQVTMMFWYRQQPGQSLTLIATANQGSEATYESGFVIDKFPISRPNLTFSTLTVSNMSPEDSSIYLCSVPGYTFGSGTRLTVV.

The gene calls are TRBV3-1 and TRBJ2-1, with 10 bases fitting TRBD2. Germline CDR1 LGHDT, CDR2 YNNKEL (reference sequence). The CDR3 loop spans 17 amino acids. With 1 base clipped from V and 0 bases from J, the junction kept 3 bases outside the gene matches. In DNA form, the CDR3 reads TGTGCCAGCAGCCAAGGGGCTAGCGGGAGCTCCTACAATGAGCAGTTCTTC. Translated: CASSQGASGSSYNEQFF.

The chain combines TRBV28 with TRBJ2-7; TRBD1 matches at 12 bases. V was clipped by 7 bases and J by 8 bases; unmatched bases: 9. The CDR3 extends over 14 amino acids. The germline CDR1 and CDR2 sequences are MDHEN and SYDVKM. The DNA of the CDR3 is TGTGCCAGCAACCCCGGGACAGGGGGCGGCAAGCAGTACTTC. This encodes CASNPGTGGGKQYF.